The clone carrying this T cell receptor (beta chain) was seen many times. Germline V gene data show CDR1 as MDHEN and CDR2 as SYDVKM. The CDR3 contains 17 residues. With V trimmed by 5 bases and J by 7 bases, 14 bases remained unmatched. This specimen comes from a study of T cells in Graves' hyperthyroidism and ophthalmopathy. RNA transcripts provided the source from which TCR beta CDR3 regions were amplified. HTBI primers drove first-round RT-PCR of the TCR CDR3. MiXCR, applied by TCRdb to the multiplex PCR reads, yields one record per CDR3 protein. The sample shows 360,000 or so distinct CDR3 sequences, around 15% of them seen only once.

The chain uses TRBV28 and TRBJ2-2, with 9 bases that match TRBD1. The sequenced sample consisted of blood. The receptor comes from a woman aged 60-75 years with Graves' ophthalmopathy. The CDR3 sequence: CASSLSPADRGGGELFF. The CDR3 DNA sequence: TGTGCCAGCAGTCTATCCCCGGCGGACAGGGGCGGCGGGGAGCTGTTTTTT.